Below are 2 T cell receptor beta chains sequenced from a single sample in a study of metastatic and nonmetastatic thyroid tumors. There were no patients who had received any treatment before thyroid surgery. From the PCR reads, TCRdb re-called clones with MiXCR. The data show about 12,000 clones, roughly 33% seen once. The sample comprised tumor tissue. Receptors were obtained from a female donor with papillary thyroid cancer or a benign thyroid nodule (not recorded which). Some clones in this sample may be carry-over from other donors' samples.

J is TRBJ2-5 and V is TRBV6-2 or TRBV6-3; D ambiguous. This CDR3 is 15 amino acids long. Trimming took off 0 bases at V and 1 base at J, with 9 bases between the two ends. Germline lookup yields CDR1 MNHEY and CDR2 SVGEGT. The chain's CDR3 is CASSYSIRSQETQYF. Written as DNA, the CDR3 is TGTGCCAGCAGTTACTCGATTAGGAGCCAAGAGACCCAGTACTTC.

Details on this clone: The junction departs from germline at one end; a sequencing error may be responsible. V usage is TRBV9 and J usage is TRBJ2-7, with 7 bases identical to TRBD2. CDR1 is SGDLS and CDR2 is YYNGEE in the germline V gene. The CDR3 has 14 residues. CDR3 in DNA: TGTGCCAGCAGCCCAAGCGGGACGACCTGGGAGCAGTATTTC. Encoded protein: CASSPSGTTWEQYF.